The sequence of this T cell receptor (beta chain) was determined in a study of chemoradiotherapy in HPV16-positive cancers. TCRdb's copy holds only in-frame clones and misses some; the assay was immunoSEQ multiplex PCR. The sample contains around 3,500 clones, approximately 93% of which appear only once. With regard to this clone: The antigen remains undetermined.

The CDR3 is 16 amino acids. Germline V gene sequence: CDR1 SGHRS, CDR2 YFSETQ. V lost 4 bases to trimming and J lost 9 bases, with 23 bases between them. Overall study results and limits: Functional assays defining HPV-specific T cells used only a couple of HPV16-positive patients. Better recurrence-free survival went with HPV-responsive T-cell expansion in HPV16-positive patients.

Samples were taken several times over chemoradiotherapy. This sample comprised tumor tissue, obtained from a patient who underwent chemoradiotherapy. The sequence derives from a human donor with HPV-associated anogenital cancer. The genes are TRBV5-1 and TRBJ2-1; tentative D call: TRBD2 (5 bases). The CDR3 reads CASSLANRPEVGEQFF. In DNA form, the CDR3 reads TGCGCCAGCAGCCTCGCGAATAGACCGGAGGTGGGTGAGCAGTTCTTC. Full variable domain (outside the CDR3, taken from reference TRBV5-1 and TRBJ2-1): KAGVTQTPRYLIKTRGQQVTLSCSPISGHRSVSWYQQTPGQGLQFLFEYFSETQRNKGNFPGRFSGRQFSNSRSEMNVSTLELGDSALYLCASSLANRPEVGEQFFGPGTRLTVL.